This T cell receptor (beta chain) was profiled in a study of T cells in Graves' hyperthyroidism and ophthalmopathy. TCR beta CDR3 region amplification was performed from RNA transcripts. First-round RT-PCR with HTBI primers amplified the TCR CDR3 region. In TCRdb, the multiplex PCR reads were re-called with MiXCR into one record per CDR3 protein. The profile shows approximately 560,000 distinct CDR3 sequences, around 42% of them singletons. The hyperthyroidism patients had all been newly diagnosed, and their disease duration was under 2 months. Their ages ranged from 18 to 65 years. This clonotype was counted at least ten times. CDR1 SGHTA and CDR2 FQGNSA come from the germline V gene. V lost 1 base, J lost 6 bases, and 6 bases lay in between. The CDR3 is 12 residues long.

Material: peripheral blood or thyroid tissue (not recorded which). This sequence joins TRBV7-2 and TRBJ1-1; D uncertain. This receptor was obtained from a woman aged 18-29 years with Graves' hyperthyroidism. This CDR3 is CASSLVSAEAFF. CDR3 sequence (DNA): TGTGCCAGCAGCTTAGTAAGTGCTGAAGCTTTCTTT. Variable domain in full (rest from reference TRBV7-2 and TRBJ1-1): GAGVSQSPSNKVTEKGKDVELRCDPISGHTALYWYRQSLGQGLEFLIYFQGNSAPDKSGLPSDRFSAERTGGSVSTLTIQRTQQEDSAVYLCASSLVSAEAFFGQGTRLTVV.